This T cell receptor (beta chain) originates from a study of T cells expressing NK-cell markers. After re-calling the 5' RACE reads, TCRdb lists one entry per CDR3 protein, DNA absent. The table for this sample gives about 110,000 distinct CDR3 sequences. The CDR3 consists of 15 residues. Study-wide results and caveats: Of CD8+ T cells, about 1.0-8% belonged to dominant NKG2C+ clonotypes in five to seven donors.

Remarks on this clonotype: Its target is unknown.

This chain links TRBV12-3 or TRBV12-4 with TRBJ1-5; TCRdb gives TRBD1 as the D gene, but with no DNA this cannot be confirmed. The material sequenced was blood T cells: a sorted CD56 or NKG2C T cell subset, CD4+ or CD8+ T cells, or bulk PBMC T cells (not recorded which). The source is a woman between 18 and 70 years old in good health. The CDR3: CASNPPTGGYQPQHF.